This T cell receptor (beta chain) was sequenced for a study of T cells in tuberculosis. Overall study context: Samples predate treatment or fall within its first 7 days.

Measured with immunoSEQ multiplex PCR; TCRdb has only the in-frame clones, and not every one. The sample has about 33,000 clones, roughly nine tenths seen once. V was cut by 4 bases and J by 2 bases, with 28 bases left in between. This CDR3 is 20 amino acids long. The germline V gene has CDR1 LGHNA and CDR2 YNFKEQ. The time point denotes: new active TB diagnosis, blood taken before or within 7 days of starting treatment. The specimen comprised PBMCs, sampled at tuberculosis diagnosis. The chain joins TRBV4-2 to TRBJ2-3, with D tentatively TRBD1 (6 bases). The source is an adult with tuberculosis. Some clones in this sample may be carry-over from other donors' samples. In DNA, the CDR3 is TGTGCCAGCAGCCTCTTGAACAGGGCCGTCACTCTAAAAGACACAGATACGCAGTATTTT. Translating it yields CASSLLNRAVTLKDTDTQYF.